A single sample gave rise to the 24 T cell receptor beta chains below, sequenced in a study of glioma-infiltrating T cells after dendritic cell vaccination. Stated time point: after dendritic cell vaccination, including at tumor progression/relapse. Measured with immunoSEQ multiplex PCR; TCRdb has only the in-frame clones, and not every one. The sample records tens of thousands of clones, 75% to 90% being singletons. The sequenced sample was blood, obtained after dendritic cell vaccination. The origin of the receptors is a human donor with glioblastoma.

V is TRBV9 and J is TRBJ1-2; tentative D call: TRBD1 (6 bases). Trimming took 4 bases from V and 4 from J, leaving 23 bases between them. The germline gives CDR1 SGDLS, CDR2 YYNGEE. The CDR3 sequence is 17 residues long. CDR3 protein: CASSPSRVDSSGYGYTF. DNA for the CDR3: TGTGCCAGCAGCCCCTCCCGGGTGGACAGTTCAGGCTATGGCTACACCTTC. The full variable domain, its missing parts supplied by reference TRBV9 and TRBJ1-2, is DSGVTQTPKHLITATGQRVTLRCSPRSGDLSVYWYQQSLDQGLQFLIQYYNGEERAKGNILERFSAQQFPDLHSELNLSSLELGDSALYFCASSPSRVDSSGYGYTFGSGTRLTVV.

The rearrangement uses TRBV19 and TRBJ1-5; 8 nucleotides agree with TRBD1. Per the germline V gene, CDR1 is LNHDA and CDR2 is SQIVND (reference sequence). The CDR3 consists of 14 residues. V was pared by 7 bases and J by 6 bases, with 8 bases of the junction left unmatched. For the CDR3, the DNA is TGTGCCAGTACCCCGGACAGGGTGGTTCAGCCCCAGCATTTT. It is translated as CASTPDRVVQPQHF.

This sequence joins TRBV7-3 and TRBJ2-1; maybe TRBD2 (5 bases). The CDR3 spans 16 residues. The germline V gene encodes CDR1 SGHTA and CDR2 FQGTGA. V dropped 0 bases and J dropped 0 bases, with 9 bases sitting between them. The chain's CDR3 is CASSLTRASSYNEQFF. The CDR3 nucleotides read TGTGCCAGCAGCTTAACGAGGGCGAGCTCCTACAATGAGCAGTTCTTC.

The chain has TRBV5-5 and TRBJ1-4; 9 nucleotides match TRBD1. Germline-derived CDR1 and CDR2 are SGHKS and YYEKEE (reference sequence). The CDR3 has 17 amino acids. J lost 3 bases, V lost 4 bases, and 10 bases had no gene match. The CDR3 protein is CASSPGTGKVANEKLFF. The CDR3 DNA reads TGTGCCAGCAGCCCCGGGACAGGGAAGGTAGCTAATGAAAAACTGTTTTTT. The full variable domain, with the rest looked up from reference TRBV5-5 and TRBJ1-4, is DAGVTQSPTHLIKTRGQQVTLRCSPISGHKSVSWYQQVLGQGPQFIFQYYEKEERGRGNFPDRFSARQFPNYSSELNVNALLLGDSALYLCASSPGTGKVANEKLFFGSGTQLSVL.

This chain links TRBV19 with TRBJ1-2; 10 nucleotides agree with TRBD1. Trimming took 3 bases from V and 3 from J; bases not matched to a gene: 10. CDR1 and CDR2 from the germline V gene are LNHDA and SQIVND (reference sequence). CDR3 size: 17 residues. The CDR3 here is CASSIGFGTGDHYGYTF. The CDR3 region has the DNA TGTGCCAGTAGTATTGGTTTCGGGACAGGGGACCACTATGGCTACACCTTC.

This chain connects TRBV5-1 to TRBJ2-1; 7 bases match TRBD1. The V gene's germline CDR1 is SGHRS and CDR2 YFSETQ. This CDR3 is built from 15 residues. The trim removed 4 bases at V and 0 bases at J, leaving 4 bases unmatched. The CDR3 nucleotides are TGCGCCAGCAGCCACCGGGACAGCTCCTACAATGAGCAGTTCTTC. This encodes CASSHRDSSYNEQFF.

The DNA of the CDR3 is TGTGCCAGCAGTTTCGACATACGAAAGACCCAGTACTTC. Amino acid sequence: CASSFDIRKTQYF. V usage is TRBV28 and J usage is TRBJ2-5; D gene ambiguous. The CDR3 totals 13 residues. Trimming left V 3 bases short and J 6 bases short, with 11 bases between. The germline V gene encodes CDR1 MDHEN and CDR2 SYDVKM.

This CDR3 is CASSLERTKSSYEQYF. CDR3 DNA: TGTGCCAGCAGTTTAGAACGGACTAAAAGCTCCTACGAGCAGTACTTC. This sequence joins TRBV27 and TRBJ2-7, with a tentative D call TRBD2 (6 bases). V was cut by 2 bases and J by 0 bases, with 14 bases left in between. Germline loops: CDR1 MNHEY, CDR2 SMNVEV (reference sequence). The CDR3 is made up of 16 amino acids.

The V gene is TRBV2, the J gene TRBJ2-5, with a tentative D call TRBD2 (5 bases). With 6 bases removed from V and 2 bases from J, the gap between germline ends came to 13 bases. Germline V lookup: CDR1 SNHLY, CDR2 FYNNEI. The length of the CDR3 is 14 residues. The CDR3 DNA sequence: TGTGCCAGCAGGGGAGTTGCCTCGCAAGAGACCCAGTACTTC. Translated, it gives CASRGVASQETQYF.

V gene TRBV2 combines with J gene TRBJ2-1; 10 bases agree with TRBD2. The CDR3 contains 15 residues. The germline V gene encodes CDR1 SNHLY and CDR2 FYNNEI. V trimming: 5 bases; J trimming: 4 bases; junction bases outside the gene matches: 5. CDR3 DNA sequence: TGTGCCAGCAGTAGTAGACTAGCGGGTTACAATGAGCAGTTCTTC. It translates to CASSSRLAGYNEQFF.

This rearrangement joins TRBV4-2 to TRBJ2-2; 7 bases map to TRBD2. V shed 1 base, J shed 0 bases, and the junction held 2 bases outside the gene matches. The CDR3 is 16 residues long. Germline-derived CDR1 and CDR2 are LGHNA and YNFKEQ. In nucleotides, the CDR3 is TGTGCCAGCAGCCAAGTGGCGGGGGCGAACACCGGGGAGCTGTTTTTT. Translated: CASSQVAGANTGELFF.

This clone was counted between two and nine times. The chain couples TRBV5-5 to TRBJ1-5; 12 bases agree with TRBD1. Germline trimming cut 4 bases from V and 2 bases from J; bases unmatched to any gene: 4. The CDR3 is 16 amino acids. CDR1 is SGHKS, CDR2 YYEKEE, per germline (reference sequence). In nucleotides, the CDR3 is TGTGCCAGCAGCGAGGGGACAGGGGGCGGCAATCAGCCCCAGCATTTT. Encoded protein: CASSEGTGGGNQPQHF.

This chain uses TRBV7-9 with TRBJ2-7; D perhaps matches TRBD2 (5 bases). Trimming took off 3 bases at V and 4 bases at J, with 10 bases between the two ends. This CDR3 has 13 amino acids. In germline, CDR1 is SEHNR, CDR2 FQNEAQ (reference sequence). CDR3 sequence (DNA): TGTGCCAGCAGCTTGAGGGTACCTTACGAGCAGTACTTC. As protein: CASSLRVPYEQYF.

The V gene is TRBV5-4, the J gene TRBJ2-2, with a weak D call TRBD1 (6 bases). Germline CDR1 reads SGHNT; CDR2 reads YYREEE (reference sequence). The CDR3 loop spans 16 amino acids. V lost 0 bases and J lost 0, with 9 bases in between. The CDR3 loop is CASSLEQGANTGELFF. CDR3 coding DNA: TGTGCCAGCAGCTTGGAACAGGGCGCGAACACCGGGGAGCTGTTTTTT.

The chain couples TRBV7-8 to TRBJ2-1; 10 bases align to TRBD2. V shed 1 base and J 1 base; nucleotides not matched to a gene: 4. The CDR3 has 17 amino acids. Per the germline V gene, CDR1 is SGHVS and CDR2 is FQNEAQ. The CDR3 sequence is CASSLGTTSGSYNEQFF. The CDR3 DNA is TGTGCCAGCAGCTTAGGGACGACTAGCGGGTCCTACAATGAGCAGTTCTTC.

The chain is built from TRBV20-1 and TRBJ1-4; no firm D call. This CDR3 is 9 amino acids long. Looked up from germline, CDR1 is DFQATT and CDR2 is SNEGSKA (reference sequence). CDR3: CFEREKLFF. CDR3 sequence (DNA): TGCTTTGAACGGGAAAAACTGTTTTTT.

Here the CDR3 DNA reads TGTGCCAGCAGCAAATTCCACAGATTCACAGATACGCAGTATTTT. Its protein product is CASSKFHRFTDTQYF. This chain joins TRBV21-1 and TRBJ2-3; TRBD1 is the table's D call, not checked against the DNA. TRBV21-1 is noted as a pseudogene. CDR3 length: 15 amino acids.

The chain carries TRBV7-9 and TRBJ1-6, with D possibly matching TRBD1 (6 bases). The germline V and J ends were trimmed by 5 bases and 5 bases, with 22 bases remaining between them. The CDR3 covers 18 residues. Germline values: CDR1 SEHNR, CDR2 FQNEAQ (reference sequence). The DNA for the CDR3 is TGTGCCAGCAGCCCGAGGGACATCTCGGAGTTCGATAATTCACCCCTCCACTTT. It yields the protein CASSPRDISEFDNSPLHF. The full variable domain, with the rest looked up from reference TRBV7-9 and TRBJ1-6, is DTGVSQNPRHKITKRGQNVTFRCDPISEHNRLYWYRQTLGQGPEFLTYFQNEAQLEKSRLLSDRFSAERPKGSFSTLEIQRTEQGDSAMYLCASSPRDISEFDNSPLHFGNGTRLTVT.

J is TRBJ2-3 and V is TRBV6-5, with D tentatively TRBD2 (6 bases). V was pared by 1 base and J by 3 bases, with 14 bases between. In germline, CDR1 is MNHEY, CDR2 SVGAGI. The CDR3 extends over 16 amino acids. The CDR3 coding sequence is TGTGCCAGCAGTTACTTGCGGGGTGGAACGACAGATACGCAGTATTTT. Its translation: CASSYLRGGTTDTQYF.

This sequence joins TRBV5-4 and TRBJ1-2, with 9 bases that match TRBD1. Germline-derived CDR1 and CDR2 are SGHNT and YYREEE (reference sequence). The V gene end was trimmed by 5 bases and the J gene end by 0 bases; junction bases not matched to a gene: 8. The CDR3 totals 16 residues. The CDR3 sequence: CASSPGQGSSNYGYTF. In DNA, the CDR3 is TGTGCCAGCAGTCCGGGACAGGGATCTTCTAACTATGGCTACACCTTC.

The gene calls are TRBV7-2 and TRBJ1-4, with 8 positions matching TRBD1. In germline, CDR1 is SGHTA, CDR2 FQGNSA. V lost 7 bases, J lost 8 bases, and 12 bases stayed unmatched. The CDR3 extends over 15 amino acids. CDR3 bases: TGTGCCAGCAAAGAAGCGGGACAGGCGGAAGAAAAACTGTTTTTT. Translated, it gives CASKEAGQAEEKLFF.

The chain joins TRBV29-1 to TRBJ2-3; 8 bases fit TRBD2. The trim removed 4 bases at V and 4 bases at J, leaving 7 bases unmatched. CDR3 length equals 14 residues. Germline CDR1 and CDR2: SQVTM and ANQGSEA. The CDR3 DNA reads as TGCAGCGTTGTAGGGCGGGGGGCCCCAGATACGCAGTATTTT. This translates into CSVVGRGAPDTQYF.

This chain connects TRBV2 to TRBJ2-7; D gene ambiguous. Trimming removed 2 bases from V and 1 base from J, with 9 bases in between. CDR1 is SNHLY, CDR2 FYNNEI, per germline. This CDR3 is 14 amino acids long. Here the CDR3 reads CASSESRQSYEQYF. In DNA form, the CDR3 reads TGTGCCAGCAGTGAATCCAGGCAGTCCTACGAGCAGTACTTC.

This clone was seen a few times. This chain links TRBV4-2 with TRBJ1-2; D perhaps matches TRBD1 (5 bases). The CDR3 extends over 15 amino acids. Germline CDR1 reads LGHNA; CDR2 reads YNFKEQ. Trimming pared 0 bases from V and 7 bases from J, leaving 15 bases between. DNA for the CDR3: TGTGCCAGCAGCCAAGATTTTCAGGGAATAGTTGGCTACACCTTC. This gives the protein CASSQDFQGIVGYTF.